Listed below are T cell receptor beta chains from one sample, sequenced in a study of blood T cell repertoires in COVID-19. Assay: immunoSEQ multiplex PCR; the TCRdb copy retains only in-frame clones and omits some. The profile covers 270,000 or so clones, with around 90% appearing a single time and 2.1% taken by the ten largest. Sequencing was carried out using peripheral blood. The receptors were sampled from a woman aged 60-75 years with COVID-19, enrolled during active disease. Both conserved end residues are part of each CDR3. A D gene is named only where the DNA matches it firmly. Some rows have no size entry. The others give once, few or many, or a class for an expanded clone.

NA	NA	15	TRBV19	TRBJ2-3	TGTGCCAGTAGTCCCCTGGGGGGTAGCACAGATACGCAGTATTTT	CASSPLGGSTDTQYF
NA	NA	13	TRBV5-4	TRBJ1-2	TGTGCCAGCAGCTTGCCCGGGAACTATGGCTACACCTTC	CASSLPGNYGYTF
NA	NA	15	TRBV10-3	TRBJ2-2	TGTGCCATCAGTGATCATGAGACAGAGACCGGGGAGCTGTTTTTT	CAISDHETETGELFF
NA	NA	14	TRBV30	TRBJ1-1	TGTGCCTGGAGTAGGGCCATTCCGGGGACTGAAGCTTTCTTT	CAWSRAIPGTEAFF
TRBD1	NA	19	TRBV4-2	TRBJ1-3	TGTGCCAGCAGCCAAGTTTTTGCCGCAGGGGGCCGGACTGGAAACACCATATATTTT	CASSQVFAAGGRTGNTIYF
TRBD1	NA	13	TRBV11-2	TRBJ2-7	TGTGCCAGCAGCTTGGGACAGGGTGGCGAGCAGTACTTC	CASSLGQGGEQYF
TRBD1	once	16	TRBV19	TRBJ1-2	TGTGCCAGTAGTACCAACAGGGGGCTAGCTGACTATGGCTACACCTTC	CASSTNRGLADYGYTF
NA	NA	13	TRBV2	TRBJ1-1	TGTGCCAGCAGTGGACTCCTTGACACTGAAGCTTTCTTT	CASSGLLDTEAFF
NA	NA	14	TRBV7-8	TRBJ1-1	TGTGCCAGCAGCTTCCCCACAGAGAACACTGAAGCTTTCTTT	CASSFPTENTEAFF
TRBD1	few	18	TRBV29-1	TRBJ1-2	TGCAGCGTTGAAAATGTTGCCGGACAGGGGGTGTCAGGGGGAGGCTACACCTTC	CSVENVAGQGVSGGGYTF
NA	NA	15	TRBV5-6	TRBJ2-3	TGTGCCAGCAGCTTTCCAGCAGGGGGCACAGATACGCAGTATTTT	CASSFPAGGTDTQYF
NA	NA	10	TRBV2	TRBJ1-4	TGTGCCAGCAGTCTAGAAAAACTGTTTTTT	CASSLEKLFF
TRBD1	NA	14	TRBV5-4	TRBJ2-1	TGTGCCAGCAGCTCGCCGGGACAGATGGGGGAGCAGTTCTTC	CASSSPGQMGEQFF
NA	NA	12	TRBV20-1	TRBJ1-1	TGCAGTGCTAGTCCCCCGGGAGGTAGAGCTTTCTTT	CSASPPGGRAFF
TRBD1	NA	16	TRBV19	TRBJ1-4	TGTGCCAGTAGCGCCCTCGGACAGGGGGAAAATGAAAAACTGTTTTTT	CASSALGQGENEKLFF
NA	NA	13	TRBV3-1/TRBV3-2	TRBJ1-1	TGTGCCAGCAGCCAAGCTTTTAGTACGATTTCTTTCTTT	CASSQAFSTISFF
TRBD1	NA	13	TRBV29-1	TRBJ1-3	TGCAGCGGCCAGGACAGGGCTGGGAACACCATATATTTT	CSGQDRAGNTIYF
TRBD2	NA	15	TRBV19	TRBJ2-1	TGTGCCAGTAGTTTCGCCGGGACTAGAAACAATGAGCAGTTCTTC	CASSFAGTRNNEQFF
NA	NA	15	TRBV4-2	TRBJ1-2	TGTGCCAGCAGCCAAGCCCACAGGAACCTCTATGGCTACACCTTC	CASSQAHRNLYGYTF
TRBD1	few	14	TRBV6-2/TRBV6-3	TRBJ1-1	TGTGCCAGCAGTTACACCCAGGGGGCGTCTGAAGCTTTCTTT	CASSYTQGASEAFF
NA	NA	15	TRBV4-2	TRBJ1-1	TGTGCCAGCAGCCAAGATCGAACAATGAACACTGAAGCTTTCTTT	CASSQDRTMNTEAFF
TRBD1	NA	15	TRBV4-3	TRBJ1-2	TGCGCCAGCAGCCTTGGAGGGCAGGGGGACTATGGCTACACCTTC	CASSLGGQGDYGYTF
NA	NA	12	TRBV28	TRBJ2-1	TGTGCCAGCTACACGCTCTACAATGAGCAGTTCTTC	CASYTLYNEQFF
NA	NA	14	TRBV6-1	TRBJ1-2	TGTGCCAGCAGTGAAGAGATACAGTTCTATGGCTACACCTTC	CASSEEIQFYGYTF
TRBD1	NA	12	TRBV4-2	TRBJ1-2	TGTGCCAGCAGCCAGGAGGACAGGAGCTACACCTTC	CASSQEDRSYTF
TRBD2	NA	16	TRBV4-2	TRBJ2-2	TGTGCCAGCAGCCAAGCTGGCGGGAGGGGCACCGGGGAGCTGTTTTTT	CASSQAGGRGTGELFF
TRBD1	NA	16	TRBV7-2	TRBJ2-4	TGTGCCAGCAGCTCCGCGACAGGGGCAACCAAAAACATTCAGTACTTC	CASSSATGATKNIQYF
NA	NA	13	TRBV6-5	TRBJ1-5	TGTGCCAGCAGACCTAATAGCAATCAGCCCCAGCATTTT	CASRPNSNQPQHF
TRBD1	NA	14	TRBV7-8	TRBJ1-1	TGTGCCAGCAGTCTGGACAGGGGGGACACTGAAGCTTTCTTT	CASSLDRGDTEAFF
NA	once	14	TRBV27	TRBJ2-5	TGTGCCAGCAGGGGACTGACAGGGAAAGAGACCCAGTACTTC	CASRGLTGKETQYF
TRBD1	NA	16	TRBV7-9	TRBJ1-5	TGTGCCAGCAGCCGAGCGGGACAGGGGAGCAATCAGCCCCAGCATTTT	CASSRAGQGSNQPQHF
NA	few	13	TRBV19	TRBJ1-1	TGTGCCAGTAGTATCGGGGTGGGCGCTGAAGCTTTCTTT	CASSIGVGAEAFF
NA	NA	16	TRBV3-1/TRBV3-2	TRBJ1-2	TGTGCCAGCAGCCCCTTCGTCCCGCAGGGGAATAATGGCTACACCTTC	CASSPFVPQGNNGYTF
NA	NA	15	TRBV7-7	TRBJ2-2	TGTGCCAGCAGCTTAGGGGCAGCGAACACCGGGGAGCTGTTTTTT	CASSLGAANTGELFF
TRBD2	NA	16	TRBV15	TRBJ2-3	TGTGCCACCAGCAGGGGGACTAGCGGAAGAGCAGATACGCAGTATTTT	CATSRGTSGRADTQYF
NA	NA	17	TRBV18	TRBJ1-3	TGTGCCAGCTCACCGGACAGAGACAGGCCCTCTGGAAACACCATATATTTT	CASSPDRDRPSGNTIYF
TRBD1	NA	16	TRBV7-9	TRBJ2-6	TGTGCCAGCAGCTTACGGGACAGGGCTGGGGCCAACGTCCTGACTTTC	CASSLRDRAGANVLTF
NA	NA	15	TRBV5-6	TRBJ2-6	TGTGCCAGCAGCTTGCTCCTCTCTGGGGCCAACGTCCTGACTTTC	CASSLLLSGANVLTF
NA	once	14	TRBV5-1	TRBJ2-5	TGCGCCAGCAGCTTGACTAGGGAGCCAGGGACCCAGTACTTC	CASSLTREPGTQYF
NA	NA	14	TRBV18	TRBJ1-1	TGTGCCAGCTCACGGGCTATGCGGGACACTGAAGCTTTCTTT	CASSRAMRDTEAFF
NA	NA	14	TRBV19	TRBJ2-1	TGTGCCAGTAGTATGACATCTTCCTACAATGAGCAGTTCTTC	CASSMTSSYNEQFF
NA	NA	16	TRBV7-8	TRBJ1-2	TGTGCCAGCAGCTCCCCGGGAACCGAGTTCCAATATGGCTACACCTTC	CASSSPGTEFQYGYTF
NA	few	12	TRBV11-2	TRBJ2-7	TGTGCCAGCAGCCTGCCCGGAGGCGAGCAGTACTTC	CASSLPGGEQYF
TRBD1	NA	13	TRBV28	TRBJ1-5	TGTGCCAGCAAACCAGGGGGCTATCAGCCCCAGCATTTT	CASKPGGYQPQHF
TRBD1	NA	15	TRBV13	TRBJ1-1	TGTGCCAGCAGCTTAGGGACAGGGGGGAACACTGAAGCTTTCTTT	CASSLGTGGNTEAFF
TRBD1	NA	16	TRBV9	TRBJ2-5	TGTGCCAGCAGCGTCCGGGGACAGGGGGTCCCGGAGACCCAGTACTTC	CASSVRGQGVPETQYF
NA	NA	14	TRBV3-1/TRBV3-2	TRBJ1-6	TGTGCCAGCAGCCAAGCAGGGTTAGGGTCACCCCTCCACTTT	CASSQAGLGSPLHF